These T cell receptor beta chains were read from a single sample in a study of human CD8 memory T cell subsets. From its re-call of the 5' RACE reads, TCRdb lists each CDR3 protein once, without DNA. Its table records over 8,000 distinct CDR3 sequences. The specimen was CD8+ stem-like memory T cells (TSCM and TCM) sorted from PBMCs. Receptors originate from a human donor in good health. CDR3s include the opening cysteine and the closing phenylalanine or tryptophan. The size of a clone is reported for some rows only, either as once, few or many, or as a class for expanded clones.

abundance,v_gene,j_gene,CDR3aa
.,TRBV3-1,TRBJ2-7,CASSQGNNPYEQYF
.,TRBV13,TRBJ2-1,CASSLGTGRNEQFF
medium-sized,TRBV6-2/TRBV6-3,TRBJ2-7,CASSPGLAGVYEQYF
.,TRBV19,TRBJ2-7,CASSINEGNEQYF
medium-sized,TRBV4-1,TRBJ2-7,CASSQGLAGEVYEQYF
.,TRBV9,TRBJ1-3,CASSLSPGLTSGNTIYF
.,TRBV7-8,TRBJ2-7,CASSPTAGTGIYEQYF
.,TRBV9,TRBJ2-5,CASSPGGRYQETQYF
medium-sized,TRBV2,TRBJ2-7,CASSEIGTDLSSYEQYF
.,TRBV28,TRBJ1-1,CASRPLGEGTEAFF
.,TRBV29-1,TRBJ2-1,CSVDWGFQTEQFF
.,TRBV7-6,TRBJ2-7,CASSLGPGLAGVEQYF
medium-sized,TRBV7-9,TRBJ1-2,CASSSTDRDYGYTF
medium-sized,TRBV7-9,TRBJ1-1,CASSVTGTGALGNEAFF
medium-sized,TRBV2,TRBJ2-7,CASRQGGLPLPEQYF
.,TRBV2,TRBJ2-5,CASMDTAGVWETQYF
.,TRBV19,TRBJ2-5,CASSIWTSGSETQYF
medium-sized,TRBV2,TRBJ2-7,CASSEVRTYEQYF
.,TRBV15,TRBJ2-7,CASSTTGTGVYEQYF
.,TRBV20-1,TRBJ2-2,CSANSRTGELFF
.,TRBV5-1,TRBJ2-2,CASSLDSGTGELFF
.,TRBV7-3,TRBJ2-1,CASSLGGEQFF
.,TRBV7-9,TRBJ2-3,CASSLVQDRPDTQYF
.,TRBV4-1,TRBJ1-2,CASSQVAGAIEGYGYTF
.,TRBV6-5,TRBJ2-3,CASSYSRSGEGTDTQYF
.,TRBV20-1,TRBJ2-3,CSASPPAVERQDTDTQYF
.,TRBV7-9,TRBJ2-5,CASSSQTGTEETQYF
.,TRBV7-9,TRBJ2-5,CASSLVMGGLETQYF
.,TRBV20-1,TRBJ2-7,CSADTGRKQYF
.,TRBV18,TRBJ1-1,CASSPNGVNTEAFF
medium-sized,TRBV5-1,TRBJ2-3,CASSDGQGPSTDTQYF
.,TRBV11-3,TRBJ2-3,CASSQDRGLLDTQYF
.,TRBV28,TRBJ1-1,CASSAVSFRVNTEAFF